The present entry profiles one TCR beta chain with its context. Trimming shortened V by 6 bases and J by 2 bases, and 13 bases separated the two germline ends. There are 14 residues in the CDR3. CDR1 and CDR2 (germline): MNHEY, SVGAGI. TCRdb keeps only in-frame clones here, not all; method: immunoSEQ multiplex PCR. Altogether around 500,000 clones are present, around 78% being singletons, with the ten largest covering 10% to 15%. This entry is derived from a study of shared clonotypes between healthy human individuals. The sample taken for sequencing was PBMCs. This chain joins TRBV6-5 and TRBJ1-2; D unresolved. The clonotype was recovered from a woman in her 40s in good health. Some clones in this sample may be carry-over from other donors' samples. The DNA for the CDR3 is TGTGCCAGCAGCCCGTCGTCCGTAAACTATGGCTACACCTTC. Its translation is CASSPSSVNYGYTF.